These 11 T cell receptor beta chains were sequenced from one sample in a study of naive and memory T cell subsets. TCR cDNA received a 3' ligated oligonucleotide that carried a UMI. Four PCR rounds used nested alpha and beta constant region primers plus the SP2 primer. TCRdb processed the UMI-ligation and nested PCR reads anew with MiXCR; each CDR3 protein has one entry. The repertoire includes more than 20,000 distinct CDR3 sequences, around 4.9% of them detected once, and approximately 7% sits in the top ten. Sequenced: blood. These TCRs come from an adult in good health.

This clonotype has a count of ten or more. The chain carries TRBV5-6 and TRBJ2-1; 11 bases are a match to TRBD2. Germline V gene sequence: CDR1 SGHDT, CDR2 YYEEEE. CDR3 length: 16 residues. V shed 4 bases, J shed 2 bases, and the junction held 5 bases outside the gene matches. In DNA form, the CDR3 reads TGTGCCAGCAGCCAGGGGACTAGCGGAGCCTACAATGAGCAGTTCTTC. Translating it yields CASSQGTSGAYNEQFF.

There are many counts of this clonotype. The J gene is TRBJ1-2, the V gene TRBV6-5, with 9 bases identical to TRBD1. This CDR3 is 15 amino acids long. Germline CDR1 reads MNHEY; CDR2 reads SVGAGI. V shed 6 bases, J shed 6 bases, and the junction held 11 bases outside the gene matches. In DNA, the CDR3 is TGTGCCAGCAGGAGGGACAGGGCCGTTTATGATGGCTACACCTTC. Protein product: CASRRDRAVYDGYTF.

This clonotype was picked up a small number of times. This chain connects TRBV19 to TRBJ1-5, with D maybe TRBD1 (5 bases). The length of the CDR3 is 14 residues. The V and J ends lost 3 bases and 3 bases respectively, with 9 bases between them. CDR1 LNHDA and CDR2 SQIVND come from the germline V gene (reference sequence). CDR3 region: CASSIQGSNQPQHF. DNA of the CDR3: TGTGCCAGTAGTATCCAGGGTTCCAATCAGCCCCAGCATTTT.

At least ten counts were recorded for this clonotype. The V gene is TRBV7-9, the J gene TRBJ1-1; D is uncertain. This CDR3 region has 13 residues. Germline values: CDR1 SEHNR, CDR2 FQNEAQ (reference sequence). The V end was cut by 4 bases, the J end by 1 base, with 7 bases between. The CDR3 region is CASSSPQNTEAFF. The CDR3 nucleotides read TGTGCCAGCAGCTCGCCACAGAACACTGAAGCTTTCTTT.

In this sample, this clonotype turned up many times. The gene calls are TRBV6-2 or TRBV6-3 and TRBJ2-1; a weak D match, TRBD2 (5 bases). Deletions cut 8 bases from V and 5 bases from J, with 13 bases between. Germline V CDR1 and CDR2: MNHEY, SVGEGT. The CDR3 runs 13 residues. CDR3 nucleotides: TGTGCCAGCCGGGAAAACTTTGACAATGAGCAGTTCTTC. It codes for CASRENFDNEQFF.

This clonotype was seen ten or more times. This rearrangement joins TRBV25-1 to TRBJ2-1; the D gene is possibly TRBD2 (5 bases). The CDR3 is 15 residues long. CDR1 is MGHDK, CDR2 SYGVNS, per germline. Trimming left V 2 bases short and J 2 bases short, with 10 bases between. CDR3: CASSEPGIAYNEQFF. The DNA for the CDR3 is TGTGCCAGCAGTGAACCCGGGATCGCCTACAATGAGCAGTTCTTC.

In this sample, this clonotype turned up many times. The CDR3 spells CAITAEPQETQYF. Written as DNA, the CDR3 is TGTGCCATCACGGCAGAACCCCAAGAGACCCAGTACTTC. The chain uses TRBV10-3 and TRBJ2-5; D remains unclear. The germline CDR1 and CDR2 sequences are ENHRY and SYGVKD. V was shortened by 7 bases and J by 1 base, with 10 bases between the two germline ends. The CDR3 has 13 residues.

In its sample, this clonotype was seen many times. The rearrangement links TRBV7-6 to TRBJ1-1, with a tentative D call TRBD1 (5 bases). V was shortened by 0 bases and J by 6 bases, with 11 bases between the two germline ends. The germline V gene encodes CDR1 SGHVS and CDR2 FNYEAQ. The CDR3 length is 14 residues. Written as DNA, the CDR3 is TGTGCCAGCAGCTTAGCGGAGGGGAAAGCTGAAGCTTTCTTT. This sequence encodes CASSLAEGKAEAFF.

This chain joins TRBV10-3 and TRBJ2-1; no definite D call. CDR3 length equals 12 residues. Per the germline V gene, CDR1 is ENHRY and CDR2 is SYGVKD. Between the trimmed V and J ends, which lost 3 bases and 4 bases, there was a span of 4 bases. This CDR3 reads CAISDVYNEQFF. For the CDR3, the DNA is TGTGCCATCAGTGATGTTTACAATGAGCAGTTCTTC.

This clonotype is medium-sized within its sample. CDR3 sequence: CSKTRWAGGPLYVSTDTQYF. The CDR3, as DNA: TGCAGTAAAACCCGGTGGGCGGGAGGGCCGCTCTACGTAAGCACAGATACGCAGTATTTT. The chain couples TRBV29-1 to TRBJ2-3; TRBD2 aligns across 9 bases. CDR3 size: 20 residues. The germline CDR1 and CDR2 sequences are SQVTM and ANQGSEA.

There are many counts of this clonotype. The chain joins TRBV20-1 to TRBJ2-3; tentative D call: TRBD2 (6 bases). The CDR3 spans 15 residues. The germline V gene encodes CDR1 DFQATT and CDR2 SNEGSKA (reference sequence). V was trimmed by 3 bases and J by 4 bases, leaving 17 bases between them. The chain's CDR3 is CSASPRGNAADTQYF. CDR3 coding DNA: TGCAGTGCTAGCCCCCGGGGGAATGCAGCAGATACGCAGTATTTT.